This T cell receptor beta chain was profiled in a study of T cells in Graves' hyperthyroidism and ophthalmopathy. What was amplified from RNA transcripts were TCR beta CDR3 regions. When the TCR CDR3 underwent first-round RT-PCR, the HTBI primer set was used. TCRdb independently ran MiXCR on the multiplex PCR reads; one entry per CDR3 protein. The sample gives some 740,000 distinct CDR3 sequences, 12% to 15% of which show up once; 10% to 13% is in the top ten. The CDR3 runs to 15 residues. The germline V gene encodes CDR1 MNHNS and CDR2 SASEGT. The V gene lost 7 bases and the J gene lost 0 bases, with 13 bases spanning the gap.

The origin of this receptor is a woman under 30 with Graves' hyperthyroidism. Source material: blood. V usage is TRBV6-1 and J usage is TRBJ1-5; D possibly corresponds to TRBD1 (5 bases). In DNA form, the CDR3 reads TGTGCCAGCAAGACAGAAGCCTATAGCAATCAGCCCCAGCATTTT. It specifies CASKTEAYSNQPQHF.